This T cell receptor beta chain comes out of a study of response to subunit inactivated influenza vaccine. Overall study findings and caveats: The authors offered the suggestion that each seasonal influenza vaccination recruits few new T cells.

Note on this clonotype: Its antigen is currently unknown.

Germline loops: CDR1 MNHEY, CDR2 SVGEGT. The CDR3 is made up of 15 amino acids. Trimming stripped 3 bases from V and 1 base from J, with 10 bases between. TCRdb passed the RT-PCR reads through MiXCR, listing each CDR3 protein once. The profile shows approximately 570,000 distinct CDR3 sequences, 7.6% of them singletons. Sequenced here: PBMCs from blood, sampled less than 25 months after vaccination. The clonotype originates from a man in his fifties or sixties who received an inactivated influenza vaccine. The rearrangement uses TRBV6-2 or TRBV6-3 and TRBJ2-1; tentatively, D is TRBD2 (6 bases). For the CDR3, the DNA is TGTGCCAGCAGTTATTACCGGGAGTCCTACAATGAGCAGTTCTTC. This encodes CASSYYRESYNEQFF.